This TCR beta chain derives from a study of T cell responses to AZD1222 COVID-19 vaccine. Generated by immunoSEQ multiplex PCR, the TCRdb table keeps only in-frame clones and is missing some. The table lists some 120,000 clones, about 80% of them singletons. CDR3 size: 13 residues. Germline V gene sequence: CDR1 MNHEY, CDR2 SVGAGI. Trimming pared 2 bases from V and 1 base from J, leaving 5 bases between. Study results and caveats: Donors were chiefly white British, with a greater number of females, and clonal diversity was perhaps underestimated.

In its sample, this clone was seen a few times. Its antigen is not identified. This material consisted of peripheral blood, taken on day 0 of AZD1222 vaccination. This sequence originates from an adult in good health. V gene TRBV6-5 combines with J gene TRBJ1-1; D is uncertain. CDR3 sequence (DNA): TGTGCCAGCAGTTACGCGGGGAACACTGAAGCTTTCTTT. The encoded protein is CASSYAGNTEAFF.